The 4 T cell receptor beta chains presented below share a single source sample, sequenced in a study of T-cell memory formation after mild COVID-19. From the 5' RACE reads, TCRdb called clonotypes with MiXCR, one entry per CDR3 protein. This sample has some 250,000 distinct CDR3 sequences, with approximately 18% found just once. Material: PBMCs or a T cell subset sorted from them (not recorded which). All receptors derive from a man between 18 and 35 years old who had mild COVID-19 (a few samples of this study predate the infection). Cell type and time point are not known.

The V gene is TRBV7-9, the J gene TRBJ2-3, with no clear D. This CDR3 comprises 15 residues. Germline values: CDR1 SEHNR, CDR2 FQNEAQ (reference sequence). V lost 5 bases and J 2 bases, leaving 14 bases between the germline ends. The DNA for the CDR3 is TGTGCCAGCAGCCCCCCCGCGGCTTACACAGATACGCAGTATTTT. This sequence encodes CASSPPAAYTDTQYF.

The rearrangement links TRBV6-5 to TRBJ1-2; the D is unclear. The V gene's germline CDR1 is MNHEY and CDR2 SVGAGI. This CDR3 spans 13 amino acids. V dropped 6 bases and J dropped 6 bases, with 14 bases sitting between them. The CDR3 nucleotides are TGTGCCAGCAGCCAGACTAGTAATGATGGCTACACCTTC. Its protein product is CASSQTSNDGYTF.

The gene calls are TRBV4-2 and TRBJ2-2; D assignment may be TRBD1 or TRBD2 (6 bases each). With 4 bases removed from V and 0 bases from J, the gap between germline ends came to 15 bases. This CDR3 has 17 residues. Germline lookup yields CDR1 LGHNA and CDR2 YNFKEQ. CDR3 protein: CASSLSRGEANTGELFF. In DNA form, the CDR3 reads TGTGCCAGCAGCCTATCGAGGGGGGAAGCGAACACCGGGGAGCTGTTTTTT.

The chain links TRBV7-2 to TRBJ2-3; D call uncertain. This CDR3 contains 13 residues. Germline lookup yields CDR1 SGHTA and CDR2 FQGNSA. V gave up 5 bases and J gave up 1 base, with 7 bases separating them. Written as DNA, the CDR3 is TGTGCCAGCAGCCGGCAGGGCACAGATACGCAGTATTTT. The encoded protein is CASSRQGTDTQYF.